The 32 T cell receptor beta chains reported below all come from one sample, sequenced in a study of blood T cell repertoires in COVID-19. Data came from immunoSEQ multiplex PCR; TCRdb stores just in-frame clones and leaves some out. The sample shows about 140,000 clones, roughly four fifths of them seen only once. The sample was peripheral blood. These receptors all stem from a human donor in a cohort sampled during active COVID-19.

This CDR3 reads CASSLVPGQETQYF. For the CDR3, the DNA is TGTGCCAGCAGCTTAGTACCGGGACAAGAGACCCAGTACTTC. The chain couples TRBV7-2 to TRBJ2-5; D is possibly TRBD2 (5 bases). Germline CDR1 reads SGHTA; CDR2 reads FQGNSA. With 1 base removed from V and 2 bases from J, the gap between germline ends came to 8 bases. This CDR3 is built from 14 residues.

This clone was counted between two and nine times. The rearrangement joins TRBV3-1 (or the pseudogene TRBV3-2) to TRBJ1-1, with 7 bases lining up with TRBD1. The germline gives CDR1 LGHDT, CDR2 YNNKEL (reference sequence). J was trimmed by 6 bases and V by 1 base; bases with no gene match: 5. The CDR3 sequence is 14 residues long. The CDR3 nucleotides are TGTGCCAGCAGCCAAGGAGGGACAGACGCTGAAGCTTTCTTT. It encodes CASSQGGTDAEAFF.

The V and J genes are TRBV11-3 and TRBJ2-2, with 8 bases matching TRBD2. Per the germline V gene, CDR1 is SGHNT and CDR2 is YENEEA. This CDR3 comprises 16 residues. The V gene end was trimmed by 11 bases and the J gene end by 2 bases; junction bases not matched to a gene: 13. CDR3 DNA: TGTGCCTACAAAAAGCGGGGGCCCCTAAACACCGGGGAGCTGTTTTTT. This codes for CAYKKRGPLNTGELFF. Full variable domain (outside the CDR3, taken from reference TRBV11-3 and TRBJ2-2): EAGVVQSPRYKIIEKKQPVAFWCNPISGHNTLYWYLQNLGQGPELLIRYENEEAVDDSQLPKDRFSAERLKGVDSTLKIQPAELGDSAVYLCAYKKRGPLNTGELFFGEGSRLTVL.

The chain has TRBV19 and TRBJ1-5, with a tentative D call TRBD1 (5 bases). The CDR3 totals 16 residues. Trimming took 1 base from V and 2 from J, leaving 12 bases between them. Looked up from germline, CDR1 is LNHDA and CDR2 is SQIVND (reference sequence). CDR3 amino acids: CASSIVQGRGNQPQHF. In nucleotides, the CDR3 is TGTGCCAGTAGTATAGTGCAGGGAAGGGGCAATCAGCCCCAGCATTTT.

This clone was seen a handful of times. The rearrangement joins TRBV11-2 to TRBJ2-7, with D unclear. The V and J ends lost 6 bases and 0 bases respectively, with 6 bases between them. This CDR3 has 12 amino acids. Germline V gene sequence: CDR1 SGHAT, CDR2 FQNNGV. The CDR3 DNA reads as TGTGCCAGCAGGGAGACCTCCTACGAGCAGTACTTC. Translated: CASRETSYEQYF.

V usage is TRBV2 and J usage is TRBJ2-7; 7 positions match TRBD1. CDR3 length: 14 residues. Germline lookup yields CDR1 SNHLY and CDR2 FYNNEI. Unmatched junction bases numbered 9, after V lost 4 bases and J lost 6 bases. CDR3 coding DNA: TGTGCCAGCAGTGTAAGACAGGGATCTTCCGAGCAGTACTTC. Translated, it gives CASSVRQGSSEQYF.

The chain employs TRBV10-1 and TRBJ2-1, with TRBD2 as a possible D gene (6 bases). CDR3 length: 14 residues. Germline values: CDR1 WNHNN, CDR2 SYGVQD (reference sequence). V was trimmed by 3 bases and J by 5 bases, leaving 11 bases between them. For the CDR3, the DNA is TGCGCCAGCAGTGATGGGGGGAACCACAATGAGCAGTTCTTC. It translates to CASSDGGNHNEQFF.

CDR3 protein: CASSVTDLKETQYF. The CDR3 DNA is TGCGCCAGCAGCGTGACCGACTTGAAAGAGACCCAGTACTTC. V gene TRBV5-1 combines with J gene TRBJ2-5; D ambiguous. Germline CDR1 is SGHRS and CDR2 is YFSETQ. V was pared by 4 bases and J by 3 bases, with 13 bases between. This CDR3 is built from 14 residues.

The chain recombines TRBV10-3 with TRBJ2-7; possibly TRBD1 for D (6 bases). This CDR3 is 13 amino acids long. Trimming took off 11 bases at V and 8 bases at J, with 22 bases between the two ends. The germline V gene has CDR1 ENHRY and CDR2 SYGVKD. CDR3 sequence: CALADTGIPQQYF. Written as DNA, the CDR3 is TGTGCCCTCGCGGACACAGGGATCCCACAGCAGTACTTC.

Remarks on this clone: The sample contains more than one DNA sequence encoding this CDR3. The J gene is TRBJ2-7, the V gene TRBV5-1; weak D call: TRBD1 (6 bases). This CDR3 region has 14 residues. Germline V lookup: CDR1 SGHRS, CDR2 YFSETQ. The ends were cut back, 0 bases at V and 0 bases at J, with 7 bases in the middle. CDR3 residues: CASSLVDSSYEQYF. CDR3 in DNA: TGCGCCAGCAGCTTGGTGGACAGCTCCTACGAGCAGTACTTC.

The gene calls are TRBV11-3 and TRBJ2-1, with a tentative D call TRBD2 (7 bases). In germline, CDR1 is SGHNT, CDR2 YENEEA. The CDR3 totals 16 residues. V was clipped by 3 bases and J by 10 bases, with 22 bases between them. The CDR3 nucleotides are TGTGCCAGCAGCTTCCTTCGGGGGGCTGGGACCGGGGAGCAGTTCTTC. This sequence encodes CASSFLRGAGTGEQFF.

This chain links TRBV21-1 with TRBJ2-1; TRBD1, the D gene given by the table, was not confirmed from the DNA. TRBV21-1 is recorded as a pseudogene. The CDR3 is 17 residues long. CDR3 loop: CASSKGAPRAPHNEQFF. In DNA, the CDR3 is TGTGCCAGCAGCAAAGGAGCTCCCAGGGCCCCCCACAATGAGCAGTTCTTC.

The V gene is TRBV2, the J gene TRBJ1-5, with no clear D. The CDR3 has 14 amino acids. With 4 bases removed from V and 5 bases from J, the gap between germline ends came to 12 bases. In germline, CDR1 is SNHLY, CDR2 FYNNEI. CDR3 sequence reads: CASSGLVSDQPQHF. CDR3 nucleotide sequence: TGTGCCAGCAGTGGCCTTGTGAGCGATCAGCCCCAGCATTTT.

This clone has more than one count but fewer than ten. This chain joins TRBV6-5 and TRBJ1-6, with D uncertain. The CDR3 length is 15 residues. The V end was cut by 6 bases, the J end by 4 bases, with 13 bases between. Germline V gene lookup returns CDR1 MNHEY and CDR2 SVGAGI. CDR3 loop: CASSRSAEYNSPLHF. The CDR3 region has the DNA TGTGCCAGCAGCCGGAGCGCAGAATATAATTCACCCCTCCACTTT.

This sequence joins TRBV18 and TRBJ2-7; D is perhaps TRBD2 (6 bases). The CDR3 is 15 residues long. Trimming took off 1 base at V and 7 bases at J, with 17 bases between the two ends. The germline V gene encodes CDR1 KGHSH and CDR2 LQKENI. CDR3 sequence reads: CASSPRAGGGAEQYF. The CDR3 nucleotides are TGTGCCAGCTCACCACGGGCTGGGGGAGGTGCGGAGCAGTACTTC.

V and J are TRBV2 and TRBJ1-4; D possibly corresponds to TRBD1 (6 bases). CDR1 and CDR2 (germline): SNHLY, FYNNEI. The CDR3 loop spans 14 amino acids. The V gene lost 1 base and the J gene lost 7 bases, with 10 bases spanning the gap. The CDR3 region is CASSEDRVGEKLFF. The CDR3 nucleotides read TGTGCCAGCAGTGAAGACAGGGTTGGTGAAAAACTGTTTTTT.

This chain joins TRBV6-5 and TRBJ1-2, with 7 bases matching TRBD1. The junction had 14 bases not matched to a gene; V was cut back by 3 bases and J by 7 bases. This CDR3 contains 16 residues. CDR1 and CDR2 (germline): MNHEY, SVGAGI. Here the CDR3 reads CASSYFAGTVGSGYTF. CDR3 nucleotides: TGTGCCAGCAGTTATTTCGCCGGGACAGTAGGCTCTGGCTACACCTTC.

V and J are TRBV6-2 or TRBV6-3 and TRBJ1-2, with D unclear. The CDR3 sequence is 13 residues long. From germline, CDR1 is MNHEY and CDR2 SVGEGT. V lost 5 bases and J lost 4, with 11 bases in between. The CDR3: CASSRGQVYGYTF. The CDR3 DNA is TGTGCCAGCAGTCGTGGCCAGGTCTATGGCTACACCTTC.

V usage is TRBV6-5 and J usage is TRBJ1-3; D remains ambiguous. CDR1 is MNHEY and CDR2 is SVGAGI in the germline V gene. This CDR3 contains 14 residues. The V and J ends lost 3 bases and 2 bases respectively, with 8 bases between them. The CDR3 DNA reads TGTGCCAGCAGTTATGGTCCAGCTGGAAACACCATATATTTT. It is translated as CASSYGPAGNTIYF.

This chain links TRBV5-4 with TRBJ2-3; maybe TRBD1 (6 bases). Germline CDR1 SGHNT, CDR2 YYREEE (reference sequence). V lost 2 bases to trimming and J lost 1 base, with 11 bases between them. The CDR3 has 15 amino acids. CDR3 sequence (DNA): TGTGCCAGCAGCTTCCCAGGGGCGCGCACAGATACGCAGTATTTT. As protein: CASSFPGARTDTQYF.

The rearrangement links TRBV19 to TRBJ2-1; the match to TRBD1 covers 9 bases. Germline V gene data show CDR1 as LNHDA and CDR2 as SQIVND (reference sequence). Unmatched junction bases numbered 10, after V lost 7 bases and J lost 3 bases. The CDR3 consists of 16 residues. For the CDR3, the DNA is TGTGCCAGTACCGAAGACGGGACAGGGAACTACAATGAGCAGTTCTTC. This codes for CASTEDGTGNYNEQFF.

V usage is TRBV27 and J usage is TRBJ2-1, with 8 bases aligning to TRBD2. After removal of 7 bases from V and 3 bases from J, the junction contained 8 bases not matched to a gene. Germline CDR1 reads MNHEY; CDR2 reads SMNVEV (reference sequence). This CDR3 is 15 amino acids long. The CDR3 is CASTRSGGIYNEQFF. DNA of the CDR3: TGTGCCAGCACCAGAAGCGGGGGAATCTACAATGAGCAGTTCTTC.

The chain couples TRBV5-4 to TRBJ1-3, with unresolved D. V was shortened by 4 bases and J by 0 bases, with 11 bases between the two germline ends. CDR1 SGHNT and CDR2 YYREEE come from the germline V gene (reference sequence). The CDR3 has 15 amino acids. CDR3 sequence (DNA): TGTGCCAGCAGCCTCGACGGACTCTCTGGAAACACCATATATTTT. It is translated as CASSLDGLSGNTIYF. The full variable domain, with the rest looked up from reference TRBV5-4 and TRBJ1-3, is ETGVTQSPTHLIKTRGQQVTLRCSSQSGHNTVSWYQQALGQGPQFIFQYYREEENGRGNFPPRFSGLQFPNYSSELNVNALELDDSALYLCASSLDGLSGNTIYFGEGSWLTVV.

This chain links TRBV7-6 with TRBJ1-6, with 9 nucleotides matching TRBD1. The CDR3 spans 18 residues. Germline CDR1 SGHVS, CDR2 FNYEAQ. Losses at the gene ends were 2 bases for V and 5 bases for J; bases not matched to a gene: 10. The CDR3 reads CASSLLRQGGVNNSPLHF. DNA for the CDR3: TGTGCCAGCAGCTTACTAAGACAGGGGGGAGTCAATAATTCACCCCTCCACTTT.

This clone has more than one count but fewer than ten. The chain carries TRBV28 and TRBJ1-4; D perhaps matches TRBD1 (6 bases). The CDR3 extends over 15 amino acids. Trimming took off 6 bases at V and 2 bases at J, with 13 bases between the two ends. CDR1 and CDR2 from the germline V gene are MDHEN and SYDVKM. CDR3 bases: TGTGCCAGCAGCCTCCCGAGGGGGACTAATGAAAAACTGTTTTTT. Encoded protein: CASSLPRGTNEKLFF.

The chain employs TRBV2 and TRBJ1-5; no firm D call. CDR3 length: 13 amino acids. V lost 7 bases to trimming and J lost 5 bases, with 12 bases between them. The germline CDR1 and CDR2 sequences are SNHLY and FYNNEI. CDR3 loop: CASNQERDQPQHF. CDR3 DNA sequence: TGTGCCAGCAACCAGGAGAGGGATCAGCCCCAGCATTTT.

This chain joins TRBV12-5 and TRBJ2-5; 12 bases fit TRBD1. The CDR3 runs to 20 residues. The ends lost 4 bases at V and 1 base at J; junction bases unmatched: 16. In germline, CDR1 is LGHNT, CDR2 FRNRAP. The CDR3 nucleotides are TGTGCTAGTGGTTCCCACCTTCCCGGGACAGGGGGCTGGAGCCAAGAGACCCAGTACTTC. This encodes CASGSHLPGTGGWSQETQYF.

The chain uses TRBV19 and TRBJ2-7, with D tentatively TRBD1 (5 bases). The V end lost 4 bases, the J end lost 0 bases, and 7 bases lay between the germline ends. The CDR3 totals 13 residues. Germline V gene data show CDR1 as LNHDA and CDR2 as SQIVND (reference sequence). CDR3 sequence (DNA): TGTGCCAGTAGTACCGACAGCTCCTACGAGCAGTACTTC. This translates into CASSTDSSYEQYF.

This chain links TRBV6-6 with TRBJ1-3; D may be TRBD1 (6 bases). Germline lookup yields CDR1 MNHNY and CDR2 SVGAGI (reference sequence). CDR3 length equals 14 residues. Trimming took off 6 bases at V and 0 bases at J, with 9 bases between the two ends. Here the CDR3 reads CASSQGFSGNTIYF. The CDR3 nucleotides read TGTGCCAGCAGCCAGGGGTTCTCTGGAAACACCATATATTTT.

The chain recombines TRBV10-3 with TRBJ2-1, with 7 nucleotides matching TRBD2. CDR3 length equals 14 residues. After removal of 6 bases from V and 7 bases from J, the junction contained 9 bases not matched to a gene. Germline values: CDR1 ENHRY, CDR2 SYGVKD. The CDR3 region has the DNA TGTGCCATCAGGGGAGGGGCGGGCGCGAATGAGCAGTTCTTC. Translation gives CAIRGGAGANEQFF.

The J gene is TRBJ2-3, the V gene TRBV19, with D tentatively TRBD2 (6 bases). Germline assignment: CDR1 LNHDA and CDR2 SQIVND (reference sequence). V was cut by 8 bases and J by 1 base, with 13 bases left in between. The CDR3 sequence is 14 residues long. CDR3 residues: CASYGGARTDTQYF. CDR3 coding DNA: TGTGCCAGTTACGGGGGTGCTCGCACAGATACGCAGTATTTT.

J is TRBJ1-6 and V is TRBV4-2; D is undetermined. CDR1 is LGHNA, CDR2 YNFKEQ, per germline. Trimming removed 0 bases at V and 7 bases at J, with 10 bases between. The CDR3 runs 15 residues. In DNA form, the CDR3 reads TGTGCCAGCAGCCAAGACGGGTGGTGGAATTCACCCCTCCACTTT. It codes for CASSQDGWWNSPLHF.